This T cell receptor beta chain was sequenced during a study of OX40 agonist ivuxolimab in advanced cancers. Study-wide context: Prior therapy, whether anti-PD-1, anti-PD-L1 or anti-CTLA-4, was allowed, and 30% to 40% had some.

Assay: immunoSEQ multiplex PCR; the TCRdb copy retains only in-frame clones and omits some. The table includes 20,000 to 25,000 clones, over 65% detected once. This CDR3 region has 13 residues. V was clipped by 5 bases and J by 2 bases, with 10 bases between them. The germline V gene has CDR1 MNHEY and CDR2 SMNVEV (reference sequence). The material was CD4+ or CD8+ T cells sorted from blood, obtained in a trial of the OX40 agonist ivuxolimab. This TCR was recovered from an adult with an advanced solid tumor such as melanoma, head and neck, liver or kidney cancer. The V gene is TRBV27, the J gene TRBJ2-7, with D possibly TRBD1 on 5 matching bases. The CDR3 reads CASSTQGPYEQYF. CDR3 coding DNA: TGTGCCAGCAGTACCCAGGGTCCCTACGAGCAGTACTTC.